This TCR beta chain was retrieved from a study of T cell responses to AZD1222 COVID-19 vaccine. Overall study context: Whether given at about 4 or about 12 weeks, second doses were pooled.

The data were produced by immunoSEQ multiplex PCR, yet TCRdb's version contains in-frame clones alone and is incomplete. The sample has 150,000 to 180,000 clones; 88% are singletons. This CDR3 has 14 amino acids. CDR1 and CDR2 from the germline V gene are LNHDA and SQIVND (reference sequence). V was pared by 0 bases and J by 5 bases, with 7 bases between. Study-wide results and limits: Two doses of AZD1222 preceded a rise in Spike-specific TCR breadth and depth. At baseline, seropositivity was found in only a handful of AZD1222 recipients.

This clone was counted only a few times. Its antigen is unknown. The material sequenced was peripheral blood, taken on day 0 of AZD1222 vaccination. This clonotype originated in an adult in good health. The genes are TRBV19 and TRBJ2-2; TRBD2 is a possible D gene (5 bases). The CDR3 DNA sequence: TGTGCCAGTAGTATAGAAGGCGGGACCGGGGAGCTGTTTTTT. Protein sequence: CASSIEGGTGELFF.